These T cell receptor beta chains were read from a single sample in a study of blood T cell repertoires in COVID-19. Profiling relied on immunoSEQ multiplex PCR, and the TCRdb table lists in-frame clones only, not all of them. The table records approximately 46,000 clones, around 81% of them present only once. Material for sequencing was peripheral blood. These receptors were obtained from an elderly woman with COVID-19, enrolled during active disease. The conserved cysteine and the conserved F or W are not part of the CDR3 here. The order of the fields is J gene, V gene, clone size, CDR3 protein. The listing skips clone size in some rows; elsewhere it reads once, few, many or a size class.

>TRBJ2-7|TRBV11-2|NA
ASSQSGSGYEQY
>TRBJ1-1|TRBV9|few
ASSGSGGLYTEAF
>TRBJ2-2|TRBV4-1|NA
ASSHLAGADGELF
>TRBJ2-5|TRBV5-1|NA
ASSAGGAVGGETQY
>TRBJ2-1|TRBV27|NA
ASSTGQGAISEQF
>TRBJ2-2|TRBV18|NA
ASSPRTSGRASGELF
>TRBJ2-1|TRBV9|NA
ASSVEGGSGRDEQF
>TRBJ2-5|TRBV2|NA
ASSVLHYQY
>TRBJ1-2|TRBV27|NA
ASSLVGDVYYGYT
>TRBJ2-1|TRBV19|NA
ASSIAFGEQF
>TRBJ2-1|TRBV7-3|few
ASSPLGASGDSYNEQF
>TRBJ1-5|TRBV23-1|many
ASSPGQGHQPQH
>TRBJ2-2|TRBV9|NA
ASSFNSNTGELF
>TRBJ1-3|TRBV18|NA
ASSPPQGGLGNTIY
>TRBJ2-3|TRBV15|NA
ATSRDVPAGGRGDTQY
>TRBJ1-1|TRBV6-1|NA
ASSADRGMWYTEAF
>TRBJ2-1|TRBV27|NA
ASSLGVGRNEQF
>TRBJ2-1|TRBV7-6|NA
ASSTTSGTAYNEQF
>TRBJ1-5|TRBV3-1/TRBV3-2|NA
ASSQEPPGGHQPQH
>TRBJ2-3|TRBV19|NA
ASSITGDSDTQY
>TRBJ2-3|TRBV7-9|few
ASSLSRGSTDTQY
>TRBJ1-5|TRBV20-1|NA
SASDGSYNQPQH
>TRBJ2-5|TRBV4-2|NA
ASSQGRAGVETQY
>TRBJ2-2|TRBV3-1/TRBV3-2|NA
ASSLLTSGSLGELF
>TRBJ2-5|TRBV30|few
AWGTGGDQETQY
>TRBJ2-7|TRBV5-5|NA
ASSLGPVSSYEQY
>TRBJ1-6|TRBV7-9|NA
ASSRHSNSPLH
>TRBJ1-6|TRBV6-7|NA
ASSYPTDRCNSPLH
>TRBJ2-7|TRBV30|NA
AWSANSGREYEQY
>TRBJ2-1|TRBV6-5|NA
ASSYSQSYNEQF
>TRBJ1-1|TRBV5-6|once
ASSFRNTEAF
>TRBJ1-6|TRBV14|once
ASSQEGHSPLH
>TRBJ2-3|TRBV18|NA
ASSPDTARRDTQY
>TRBJ1-4|TRBV18|NA
ASSHTGGAHEKLF
>TRBJ1-5|TRBV7-9|few
ASSQGQGGNQPQH
>TRBJ2-1|TRBV27|NA
ASSYSGLAGYNEQF
>TRBJ2-2|TRBV12-5|NA
ASGFLVSGELF
>TRBJ2-3|TRBV29-1|NA
SGRQGSDTQY
>TRBJ2-1|TRBV7-2|NA
ASSQGLAGYNEQF
>TRBJ2-2|TRBV5-1|NA
ASSLGGLNTGELF
>TRBJ1-1|TRBV19|NA
ASSQIGGVTEAF
>TRBJ2-6|TRBV7-9|NA
ASNRPTSGINSGANVLT
>TRBJ2-1|TRBV5-1|NA
ASSLEGSATYNEQF